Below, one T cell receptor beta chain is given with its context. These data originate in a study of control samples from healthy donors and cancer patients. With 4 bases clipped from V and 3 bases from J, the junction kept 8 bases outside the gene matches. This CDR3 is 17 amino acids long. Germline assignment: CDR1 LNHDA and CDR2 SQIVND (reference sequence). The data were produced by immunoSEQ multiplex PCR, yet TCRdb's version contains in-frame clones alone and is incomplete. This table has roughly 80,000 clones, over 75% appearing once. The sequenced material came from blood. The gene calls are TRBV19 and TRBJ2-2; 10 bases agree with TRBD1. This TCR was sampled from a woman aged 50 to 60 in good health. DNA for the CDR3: TGTGCCAGTAGTAGTGACAGGGGGCAGGCGTACACCGGGGAGCTGTTTTTT. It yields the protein CASSSDRGQAYTGELFF.